These 13 T cell receptor beta chains were sequenced from one sample in a study of T cells in Graves' hyperthyroidism and ophthalmopathy. RNA transcripts gave rise to amplified TCR beta CDR3 regions. A first-round RT-PCR of the TCR CDR3 used the HTBI primer set. TCRdb reprocessed the multiplex PCR reads with MiXCR, giving one entry per CDR3 protein. The data hold roughly 600,000 distinct CDR3 sequences, with more than 14% observed a single time. Sequencing was performed on blood. These receptor sequences come from a woman in her forties or fifties with Graves' ophthalmopathy.

V is TRBV19 and J is TRBJ2-1, with 10 bases lining up with TRBD2. V trimming: 5 bases; J trimming: 12 bases; junction bases outside the gene matches: 7. This CDR3 comprises 13 residues. The germline CDR1 and CDR2 sequences are LNHDA and SQIVND (reference sequence). The CDR3: CASSSTSGTGQFF. In DNA, the CDR3 is TGTGCCAGTAGTTCAACTAGCGGGACGGGGCAGTTCTTC.

This clonotype was seen at least ten times. The gene calls are TRBV6-1 and TRBJ1-1; D not resolved. Trimming shortened V by 0 bases and J by 5 bases, and 10 bases separated the two germline ends. This CDR3 comprises 14 residues. CDR1 is MNHNS, CDR2 SASEGT, per germline. This chain's CDR3 is CASSEAHRRTEAFF. The CDR3 nucleotides read TGTGCCAGCAGTGAAGCTCATCGGAGGACTGAAGCTTTCTTT.

This clonotype occurred many times. The V call is TRBV18, the J call TRBJ2-3; TRBD1 matches at 8 bases. Germline V lookup: CDR1 KGHSH, CDR2 LQKENI. The J segment lost 6 bases and the V segment lost 5 bases, leaving 13 bases of the junction unmatched. CDR3 size: 16 residues. The CDR3 DNA follows: TGTGCCAGCTCAAGGGGACAGGCGGATTACTCTGATACGCAGTATTTT. Protein sequence: CASSRGQADYSDTQYF.

The chain carries TRBV7-9 and TRBJ1-2, with D possibly TRBD1 on 5 matching bases. CDR1 is SEHNR and CDR2 is FQNEAQ in the germline V gene (reference sequence). The CDR3 has 18 residues. Trimming took off 1 base at V and 3 bases at J, with 21 bases between the two ends. The CDR3 reads CASSLDPRFQGDHYGYTF. DNA for the CDR3: TGTGCCAGCAGCTTAGACCCCCGTTTCCAGGGAGACCACTATGGCTACACCTTC.

This clonotype was seen many times. The chain uses TRBV28 and TRBJ2-3; D perhaps matches TRBD2 (5 bases). This CDR3 is built from 15 residues. Trimming shortened V by 3 bases and J by 8 bases, and 18 bases separated the two germline ends. The V gene's germline CDR1 is MDHEN and CDR2 SYDVKM. In nucleotides, the CDR3 is TGTGCCAGCAGTTTTGAGGGAAGGCTTAGTCGTACGCAGTATTTT. Translation gives CASSFEGRLSRTQYF.

This clonotype has more than one count but fewer than ten. This rearrangement joins TRBV29-1 to TRBJ2-7; D is perhaps TRBD2 (5 bases). The CDR3 totals 14 residues. V lost 7 bases to trimming and J lost 7 bases, with 23 bases between them. CDR1 and CDR2 (germline): SQVTM, ANQGSEA. The chain's CDR3 is CSAGRAGGPGEQYF. In nucleotides, the CDR3 is TGCAGCGCCGGGCGGGCAGGAGGTCCCGGGGAGCAGTACTTC.

The chain employs TRBV18 and TRBJ2-3; tentative D call: TRBD2 (6 bases). CDR1 is KGHSH and CDR2 is LQKENI in the germline V gene. The CDR3 extends over 15 amino acids. Trimming stripped 2 bases from V and 4 bases from J, with 13 bases between. The CDR3 spells CASSPSGVTSDTQYF. CDR3 nucleotides: TGTGCCAGCTCACCATCGGGGGTTACTTCAGATACGCAGTATTTT.

This clonotype showed up just a few times. The chain employs TRBV6-2 or TRBV6-3 and TRBJ2-5, with 11 bases that match TRBD2. The CDR3 has 19 residues. V dropped 0 bases and J dropped 5; count of bases not matched to a gene: 14. The V gene's germline CDR1 is MNHEY and CDR2 SVGEGT. CDR3 protein: CASSYSSQLAGVPRETQYF. Written as DNA, the CDR3 is TGTGCCAGCAGTTACTCGAGTCAACTAGCGGGAGTCCCTAGGGAGACCCAGTACTTC.

Concerning this clonotype itself: A much larger clone is a single base away; this may be a read error. The V and J genes are TRBV27 and TRBJ2-3; tentatively, D is TRBD1 (5 bases). V dropped 4 bases and J dropped 5 bases, with 16 bases sitting between them. This CDR3 has 15 residues. Germline V gene data show CDR1 as MNHEY and CDR2 as SMNVEV (reference sequence). CDR3 amino acids: CASSSRTNWGDTQYF. CDR3 nucleotides: TGTGCCAGCAGTTCCCGGACAAATTGGGGAGATACGCAGTATTTT.

This clonotype was detected ten times or more. The rearrangement uses TRBV2 and TRBJ1-5; a possible D gene is TRBD1 (6 bases). Per germline, CDR1 SNHLY and CDR2 FYNNEI. There are 14 residues in the CDR3. V lost 7 bases and J 0 bases, leaving 10 bases between the germline ends. CDR3 in amino acids: CASKQGFSNQPQHF. The CDR3 nucleotides read TGTGCCAGCAAACAGGGATTTAGCAATCAGCCCCAGCATTTT.

This clonotype was seen ten or more times. CDR3 nucleotide sequence: TGTGCCAGCAGCTTTGGCGGAGCAGATACGCAGTATTTT. Translation gives CASSFGGADTQYF. This sequence joins TRBV7-2 and TRBJ2-3; no firm D call. This CDR3 has 13 amino acids. Germline CDR1 reads SGHTA; CDR2 reads FQGNSA. Between the trimmed V and J ends, which lost 3 bases and 4 bases, there was a span of 8 bases.

This clonotype showed up many times. The V and J genes are TRBV2 and TRBJ2-3; D not certain. V lost 2 bases to trimming and J lost 0 bases, with 9 bases between them. This CDR3 spans 15 amino acids. The germline V gene has CDR1 SNHLY and CDR2 FYNNEI. The CDR3 DNA sequence: TGTGCCAGCAGTGAAATACGCAGTAGCACAGATACGCAGTATTTT. It translates to CASSEIRSSTDTQYF.

This clonotype was detected many times. The V and J genes are TRBV18 and TRBJ2-7; TRBD2 might be the D (5 bases). The CDR3 spans 16 residues. The V end was cut by 3 bases, the J end by 4 bases, with 19 bases between. CDR1 KGHSH and CDR2 LQKENI come from the germline V gene. The CDR3 spells CASSPLGLGNVYEQYF. Written as DNA, the CDR3 is TGTGCCAGCTCACCCCTCGGACTGGGTAACGTATACGAGCAGTACTTC. The entire variable domain, with the rest obtained from reference TRBV18 and TRBJ2-7, is as follows: NAGVMQNPRHLVRRRGQEARLRCSPMKGHSHVYWYRQLPEEGLKFMVYLQKENIIDESGMPKERFSAEFPKEGPSILRIQQVVRGDSAAYFCASSPLGLGNVYEQYFGPGTRLTVT.